Listed below are T cell receptor beta chains from one sample, sequenced in a study of blood T cell repertoires in COVID-19. The assay was immunoSEQ multiplex PCR, and TCRdb's table has in-frame clones only and misses some. The data hold some 220,000 clones, with about 83% observed a single time. The material sequenced was peripheral blood. The source of these receptors is a human donor in a cohort sampled during active COVID-19. The CDR3 runs from the conserved cysteine through the conserved F or W. Fields, in order: CDR3 protein, CDR3 DNA, J gene, clone size, D gene, V gene. A D gene is named only where the DNA matches it firmly. Not every row has a clone size; where given, it reads once, few, many or a size class.

CDR3aa: CASSARQGLNTIYF
CDR3nt: TGTGCCAGCAGCGCCAGACAGGGACTCAACACCATATATTTT
j_gene: TRBJ1-3
abundance: .
d_gene: TRBD1
v_gene: TRBV9

CDR3aa: CASSLGDTGVGEQYF
CDR3nt: TGTGCCAGCAGTTTAGGGGACACAGGGGTCGGCGAGCAGTACTTC
j_gene: TRBJ2-7
abundance: .
d_gene: TRBD1
v_gene: TRBV6-5

CDR3aa: CASSQDLRGAGELFF
CDR3nt: TGTGCCAGCAGCCAAGATTTGCGAGGCGCCGGGGAGCTGTTTTTT
j_gene: TRBJ2-2
abundance: .
d_gene: .
v_gene: TRBV4-2

CDR3aa: CASSLGTGGNTIYF
CDR3nt: TGTGCCAGCAGTTTAGGGACAGGTGGAAACACCATATATTTT
j_gene: TRBJ1-3
abundance: .
d_gene: TRBD1
v_gene: TRBV28

CDR3aa: CASSLIPRETQYF
CDR3nt: TGTGCCAGCAGCTTAATCCCCCGAGAGACCCAGTACTTC
j_gene: TRBJ2-5
abundance: .
d_gene: .
v_gene: TRBV7-2

CDR3aa: CASSRTSGQFTDTQYF
CDR3nt: TGTGCCAGTAGCAGGACTAGCGGGCAATTCACAGATACGCAGTATTTT
j_gene: TRBJ2-3
abundance: .
d_gene: TRBD2
v_gene: TRBV19

CDR3aa: CASSIGGDSNEQFF
CDR3nt: TGTGCCAGTAGTATAGGGGGGGACTCCAATGAGCAGTTCTTC
j_gene: TRBJ2-1
abundance: few
d_gene: .
v_gene: TRBV19

CDR3aa: CSVEGAHEAFF
CDR3nt: TGCAGCGTTGAGGGGGCGCATGAAGCTTTCTTT
j_gene: TRBJ1-1
abundance: .
d_gene: .
v_gene: TRBV29-1

CDR3aa: CASSVGQGDYEQYF
CDR3nt: TGTGCCAGCAGCGTAGGCCAGGGCGACTACGAGCAGTACTTC
j_gene: TRBJ2-7
abundance: .
d_gene: .
v_gene: TRBV9

CDR3aa: CASSLGEGVIYEQYF
CDR3nt: TGTGCCAGCAGCTTAGGAGAAGGGGTGATCTACGAGCAGTACTTC
j_gene: TRBJ2-7
abundance: .
d_gene: .
v_gene: TRBV11-2

CDR3aa: CASSQVSLAGGPSYEQYF
CDR3nt: TGCGCCAGCAGCCAAGTCTCGCTAGCGGGGGGGCCTTCATACGAGCAGTACTTC
j_gene: TRBJ2-7
abundance: .
d_gene: TRBD2
v_gene: TRBV4-1

CDR3aa: CASSLNNGEETQYF
CDR3nt: TGTGCCAGCAGCTTAAATAACGGTGAAGAGACCCAGTACTTC
j_gene: TRBJ2-5
abundance: .
d_gene: .
v_gene: TRBV7-2

CDR3aa: CASNPRTGFAYNEQFF
CDR3nt: TGTGCCAGCAACCCCAGGACAGGGTTTGCCTACAATGAGCAGTTCTTC
j_gene: TRBJ2-1
abundance: .
d_gene: TRBD1
v_gene: TRBV2

CDR3aa: CASSHPRNEQFF
CDR3nt: TGCGCCAGCAGTCACCCTAGGAATGAGCAGTTCTTC
j_gene: TRBJ2-1
abundance: .
d_gene: .
v_gene: TRBV10-2

CDR3aa: CASPPEANTEAFF
CDR3nt: TGTGCCAGTCCCCCGGAGGCGAACACTGAAGCTTTCTTT
j_gene: TRBJ1-1
abundance: .
d_gene: .
v_gene: TRBV6-6

CDR3aa: CASALGGAEVPEAFF
CDR3nt: TGTGCCAGCGCTCTGGGGGGGGCGGAAGTCCCTGAAGCTTTCTTT
j_gene: TRBJ1-1
abundance: .
d_gene: .
v_gene: TRBV6-5

CDR3aa: CASSFLDSGELFF
CDR3nt: TGTGCCAGCAGTTTCCTGGACAGCGGGGAGCTGTTTTTT
j_gene: TRBJ2-2
abundance: .
d_gene: .
v_gene: TRBV12-3/TRBV12-4

CDR3aa: CASSFRGPYTGELFF
CDR3nt: TGTGCCAGCAGCTTCAGGGGCCCCTACACCGGGGAGCTGTTTTTT
j_gene: TRBJ2-2
abundance: .
d_gene: .
v_gene: TRBV5-6

CDR3aa: CASSRTDYSNQPQHF
CDR3nt: TGTGCCAGCAGTAGGACAGACTATAGCAATCAGCCCCAGCATTTT
j_gene: TRBJ1-5
abundance: once
d_gene: .
v_gene: TRBV2

CDR3aa: CASSLYGGTTTYEQYF
CDR3nt: TGTGCCAGCAGTTTATATGGCGGGACTACGACCTACGAGCAGTACTTC
j_gene: TRBJ2-7
abundance: once
d_gene: TRBD2
v_gene: TRBV27

CDR3aa: CASTLVHEGTQYF
CDR3nt: TGTGCCAGCACCCTGGTCCATGAGGGTACCCAGTACTTC
j_gene: TRBJ2-5
abundance: .
d_gene: .
v_gene: TRBV2

CDR3aa: CASSIRRPTLNNEQFF
CDR3nt: TGTGCCAGCAGCATTCGGAGGCCGACCCTAAACAATGAGCAGTTCTTC
j_gene: TRBJ2-1
abundance: .
d_gene: .
v_gene: TRBV5-8

CDR3aa: CASSFTGRAFF
CDR3nt: TGCGCCAGCAGCTTCACAGGTCGGGCTTTCTTT
j_gene: TRBJ1-1
abundance: .
d_gene: .
v_gene: TRBV5-1

CDR3aa: CASSQVGGRSHEQYF
CDR3nt: TGCGCCAGCAGCCAAGTCGGGGGGCGCAGCCACGAGCAGTACTTC
j_gene: TRBJ2-7
abundance: .
d_gene: .
v_gene: TRBV4-1

CDR3aa: CASSLEGQGSPLHF
CDR3nt: TGTGCCAGCAGCTTGGAGGGGCAAGGTTCACCCCTCCACTTT
j_gene: TRBJ1-6
abundance: .
d_gene: .
v_gene: TRBV5-4

CDR3aa: CASSLVQGFGAFF
CDR3nt: TGTGCCAGCAGCTTAGTTCAGGGGTTTGGGGCTTTCTTT
j_gene: TRBJ1-1
abundance: .
d_gene: .
v_gene: TRBV11-2

CDR3aa: CASSFTEGSSSPLHF
CDR3nt: TGTGCCAGCAGCTTTACCGAGGGCAGTAGCTCACCCCTCCACTTT
j_gene: TRBJ1-6
abundance: few
d_gene: .
v_gene: TRBV7-6

CDR3aa: CATSEGGFTKNIQYF
CDR3nt: TGTGCCACCAGTGAGGGGGGGTTTACCAAAAACATTCAGTACTTC
j_gene: TRBJ2-4
abundance: .
d_gene: TRBD2
v_gene: TRBV24-1

CDR3aa: CASSLKGGGPQHF
CDR3nt: TGTGCCAGCAGCTTGAAAGGGGGTGGGCCCCAGCATTTT
j_gene: TRBJ1-5
abundance: .
d_gene: .
v_gene: TRBV7-9

CDR3aa: CASSIGRGTEAFF
CDR3nt: TGTGCCAGTAGTATAGGCAGAGGGACTGAAGCTTTCTTT
j_gene: TRBJ1-1
abundance: .
d_gene: .
v_gene: TRBV19

CDR3aa: CASSEAQGPAARAPNYGYTF
CDR3nt: TGTGCCAGCAGTGAAGCGCAGGGGCCGGCGGCTCGAGCGCCTAACTATGGCTACACCTTC
j_gene: TRBJ1-2
abundance: .
d_gene: .
v_gene: TRBV6-1

CDR3aa: CALFPGQAHEQYF
CDR3nt: TGTGCCTTATTTCCGGGACAGGCTCACGAGCAGTACTTC
j_gene: TRBJ2-7
abundance: once
d_gene: TRBD1
v_gene: TRBV30

CDR3aa: CASSQGANTDTQYF
CDR3nt: TGTGCCAGCAGCCAAGGGGCCAACACAGATACGCAGTATTTT
j_gene: TRBJ2-3
abundance: once
d_gene: .
v_gene: TRBV11-2

CDR3aa: CASSSLVARGQFF
CDR3nt: TGTGCCAGCAGCTCCCTGGTCGCCCGGGGTCAGTTCTTC
j_gene: TRBJ2-1
abundance: .
d_gene: .
v_gene: TRBV11-2

CDR3aa: CASSVATSPFRSGHGGGVNSPLHF
CDR3nt: TGTGCCAGCAGCGTAGCTACCTCTCCTTTTCGCTCCGGACATGGGGGAGGTGTAAATTCACCCCTCCACTTT
j_gene: TRBJ1-6
abundance: .
d_gene: .
v_gene: TRBV9

CDR3aa: CASKEQTATNEKLFF
CDR3nt: TGTGCCAGCAAAGAGCAGACAGCAACTAATGAAAAACTGTTTTTT
j_gene: TRBJ1-4
abundance: .
d_gene: .
v_gene: TRBV2

CDR3aa: CAISESPRGGNEKLFF
CDR3nt: TGTGCCATCAGTGAGTCTCCCAGGGGTGGTAATGAAAAACTGTTTTTT
j_gene: TRBJ1-4
abundance: .
d_gene: .
v_gene: TRBV10-3

CDR3aa: CASSIDGSSTEAFF
CDR3nt: TGTGCCAGTAGTATAGATGGCAGTTCCACTGAAGCTTTCTTT
j_gene: TRBJ1-1
abundance: .
d_gene: .
v_gene: TRBV19

CDR3aa: CASSLSAGGNQPQHF
CDR3nt: TGTGCCAGCAGTCTCTCGGCAGGGGGCAATCAGCCCCAGCATTTT
j_gene: TRBJ1-5
abundance: .
d_gene: .
v_gene: TRBV6-5

CDR3aa: CATEGTGVSNEQFF
CDR3nt: TGTGCCACAGAAGGGACAGGGGTAAGCAATGAGCAGTTCTTC
j_gene: TRBJ2-1
abundance: .
d_gene: TRBD1
v_gene: TRBV24-1

CDR3aa: CASNPGGATEAFF
CDR3nt: TGTGCCAGCAACCCGGGTGGGGCCACTGAAGCTTTCTTT
j_gene: TRBJ1-1
abundance: .
d_gene: .
v_gene: TRBV6-5

CDR3aa: CASSARGGTTTDTQYF
CDR3nt: TGTGCCAGCTCAGCCCGGGGAGGGACGACGACAGATACGCAGTATTTT
j_gene: TRBJ2-3
abundance: .
d_gene: TRBD2
v_gene: TRBV18

CDR3aa: CAISEFTGGTPPEQYF
CDR3nt: TGTGCCATCAGTGAATTTACAGGGGGCACCCCCCCTGAGCAGTACTTC
j_gene: TRBJ2-7
abundance: .
d_gene: TRBD1
v_gene: TRBV10-3

CDR3aa: CSVAGTSGAGEQFF
CDR3nt: TGCAGCGTAGCCGGGACTAGCGGGGCGGGTGAGCAGTTCTTC
j_gene: TRBJ2-1
abundance: few
d_gene: TRBD2
v_gene: TRBV29-1

CDR3aa: CASSGEGGLTSSYEQYF
CDR3nt: TGTGCCAGCAGCGGGGAGGGGGGTCTGACGAGCTCCTACGAGCAGTACTTC
j_gene: TRBJ2-7
abundance: .
d_gene: .
v_gene: TRBV28

CDR3aa: CASSGPGNEKLFF
CDR3nt: TGTGCCAGCAGTGGACCGGGTAATGAAAAACTGTTTTTT
j_gene: TRBJ1-4
abundance: few
d_gene: .
v_gene: TRBV2

CDR3aa: CASEAISTDTQYF
CDR3nt: TGTGCCTCGGAGGCGATTAGCACAGATACGCAGTATTTT
j_gene: TRBJ2-3
abundance: .
d_gene: .
v_gene: TRBV28

CDR3aa: CASSPFTGTGELFF
CDR3nt: TGTGCCAGCAGCCCTTTTACGGGAACCGGGGAGCTGTTTTTT
j_gene: TRBJ2-2
abundance: .
d_gene: .
v_gene: TRBV4-2